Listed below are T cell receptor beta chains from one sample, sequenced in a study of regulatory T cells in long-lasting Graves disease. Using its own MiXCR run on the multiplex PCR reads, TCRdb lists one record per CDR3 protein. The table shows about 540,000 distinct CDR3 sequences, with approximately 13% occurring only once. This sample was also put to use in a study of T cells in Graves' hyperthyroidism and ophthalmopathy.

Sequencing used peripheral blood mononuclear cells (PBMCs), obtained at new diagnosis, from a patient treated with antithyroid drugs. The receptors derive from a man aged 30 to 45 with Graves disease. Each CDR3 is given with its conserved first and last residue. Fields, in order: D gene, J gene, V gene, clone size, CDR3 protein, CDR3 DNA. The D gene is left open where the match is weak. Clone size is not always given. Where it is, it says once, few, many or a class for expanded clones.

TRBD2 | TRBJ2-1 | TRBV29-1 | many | CSVGGTSSYNEQFF | TGCAGCGTTGGAGGGACTAGCAGCTACAATGAGCAGTTCTTC
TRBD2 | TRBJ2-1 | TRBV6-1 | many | CASSPRLAGGSSSYNEQFF | TGTGCCAGCAGCCCCCGACTAGCGGGAGGTTCGAGCTCCTACAATGAGCAGTTCTTC
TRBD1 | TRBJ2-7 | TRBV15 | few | CATSTLRGSYEQYF | TGTGCCACCAGCACCCTCAGGGGGTCCTACGAGCAGTACTTC
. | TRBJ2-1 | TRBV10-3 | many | CAISDGSLNEQFF | TGTGCCATCAGTGACGGATCCCTCAATGAGCAGTTCTTC
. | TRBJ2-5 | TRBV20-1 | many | CSPQSGETQYF | TGCAGCCCCCAATCGGGCGAGACCCAGTACTTC
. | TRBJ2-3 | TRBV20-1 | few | CSASRRTDTQYF | TGCAGTGCTTCCAGGCGGACAGATACGCAGTATTTT
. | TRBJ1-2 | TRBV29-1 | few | CSVDTVTYGYTF | TGCAGCGTTGACACGGTTACCTATGGCTACACCTTC
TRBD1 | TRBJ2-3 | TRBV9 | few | CASTWTGADTDTQYF | TGTGCCAGCACCTGGACAGGGGCCGACACAGATACGCAGTATTTT
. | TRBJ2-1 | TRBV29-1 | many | CSVPGTASSYNEQFF | TGCAGCGTTCCGGGGACTGCCAGCTCCTACAATGAGCAGTTCTTC
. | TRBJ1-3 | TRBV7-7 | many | CASSPDGSGNTIYF | TGTGCTAGCAGCCCGGACGGCTCTGGAAACACCATATATTTT
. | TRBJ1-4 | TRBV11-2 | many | CASSLGHRDNEKLFF | TGTGCCAGCAGCTTAGGCCACAGGGATAATGAAAAACTGTTTTTT
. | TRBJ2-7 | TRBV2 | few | CASRLDHEQYF | TGTGCCAGTCGACTAGATCACGAGCAGTACTTC
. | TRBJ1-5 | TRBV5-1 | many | CASSLGWGGAHQPQHF | TGCGCCAGCAGCTTGGGTTGGGGTGGGGCACATCAGCCCCAGCATTTT
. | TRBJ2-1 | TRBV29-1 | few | CSVKWNEQFF | TGCAGCGTTAAGTGGAATGAGCAGTTCTTC
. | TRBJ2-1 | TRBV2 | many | CASSPTVYNEQFF | TGTGCCAGCAGCCCGACAGTTTACAATGAGCAGTTCTTC
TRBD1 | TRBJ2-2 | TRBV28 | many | CASSSGQGDTGELFF | TGTGCCAGCAGTTCGGGACAGGGGGACACCGGGGAGCTGTTTTTT
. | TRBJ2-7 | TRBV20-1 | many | CSARSDFLYEQYF | TGCAGTGCTAGATCTGACTTCCTCTACGAGCAGTACTTC
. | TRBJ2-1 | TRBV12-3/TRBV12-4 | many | CASQAESSYNEQFF | TGTGCCAGCCAAGCGGAGAGCTCCTACAATGAGCAGTTCTTC
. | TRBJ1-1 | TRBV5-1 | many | CASSSGTPEAFF | TGCGCCAGCAGCTCCGGGACACCTGAAGCTTTCTTT
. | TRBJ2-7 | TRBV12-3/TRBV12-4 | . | CASSLVVGRTEGYEQYF | TGTGCCAGCAGTTTAGTTGTCGGGCGCACAGAAGGCTACGAGCAGTACTTC
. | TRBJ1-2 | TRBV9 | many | CASSVDEGSDYGYTF | TGTGCCAGCAGCGTAGACGAGGGGAGTGACTATGGCTACACCTTC
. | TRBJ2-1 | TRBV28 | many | CASSLLVNYNEQFF | TGTGCCAGCAGTTTGCTAGTAAACTACAATGAGCAGTTCTTC
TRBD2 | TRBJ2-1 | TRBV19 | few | CASSIVGTTGNEQFF | TGTGCCAGTAGTATAGTCGGGACTACGGGGAATGAGCAGTTCTTC
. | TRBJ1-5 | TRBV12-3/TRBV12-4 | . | CASSLPGVDQPQHF | TGTGCCAGCAGTTTACCCGGAGTGGATCAGCCCCAGCATTTT